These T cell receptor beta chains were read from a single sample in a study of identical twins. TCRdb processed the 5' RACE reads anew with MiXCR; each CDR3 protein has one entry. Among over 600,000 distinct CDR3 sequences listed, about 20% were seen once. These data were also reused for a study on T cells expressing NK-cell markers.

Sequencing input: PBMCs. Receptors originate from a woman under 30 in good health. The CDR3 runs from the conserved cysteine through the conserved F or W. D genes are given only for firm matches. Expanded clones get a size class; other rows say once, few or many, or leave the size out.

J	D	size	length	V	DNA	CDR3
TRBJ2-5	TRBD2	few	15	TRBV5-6	TGTGCCAGCAGCCTACCCGGGGGGGGATCGGAGACCCAGTACTTC	CASSLPGGGSETQYF
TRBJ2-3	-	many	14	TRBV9	TGTGCCAGCAGCGTGGGGGGAAGCACAGATACGCAGTATTTT	CASSVGGSTDTQYF
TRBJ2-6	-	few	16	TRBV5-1	TGCGCCAGCAGCGTTACAGGGTCGGCCGGGGCCAACGTCCTGACTTTC	CASSVTGSAGANVLTF
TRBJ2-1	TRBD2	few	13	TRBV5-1	TGCGCCAGCAGCTTATTGACGGGGGGTGAGCAGTTCTTC	CASSLLTGGEQFF
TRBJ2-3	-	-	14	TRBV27	TGTGCCAGCAGTGAGACGAGAGGGGTAGATACGCAGTATTTT	CASSETRGVDTQYF
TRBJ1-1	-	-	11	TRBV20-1	TGCAGTGCTTTTCCAGGGTTGAGAGCTTTCTTT	CSAFPGLRAFF
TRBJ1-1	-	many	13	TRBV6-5	TGTGCCAGCAGTTACTCGCGTGAAACTGAAGCTTTCTTT	CASSYSRETEAFF
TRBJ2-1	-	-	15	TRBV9	TGTGCCAGCAGCGTAGAAGACTGGAGCCGAAGTGAGCAGTTCTTC	CASSVEDWSRSEQFF
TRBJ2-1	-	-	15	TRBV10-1	TGCGCCAGCAGTGAGTCAAGAGGGACGGGAGATGAGCAGTTCTTC	CASSESRGTGDEQFF
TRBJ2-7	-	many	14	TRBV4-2	TGTGCCAGCAGCCAAGAAATAGGGAGCTACGAGCAGTACTTC	CASSQEIGSYEQYF
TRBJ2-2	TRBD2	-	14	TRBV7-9	TGTGCCAGCAGGACTAGCGGCATCACCGGGGAGCTGTTTTTT	CASRTSGITGELFF
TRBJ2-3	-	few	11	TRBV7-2	TGTGCCAGCGTGGGGTCTGGCTGGCAGTATTTT	CASVGSGWQYF
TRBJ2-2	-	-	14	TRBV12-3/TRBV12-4	TGTGCCAGCAGTTTAAAAGGGACCGGGACGAAGCTGTTTTTT	CASSLKGTGTKLFF
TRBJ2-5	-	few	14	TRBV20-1	TGCAGTGCTAGGATCCCCCGCTGGGAAGAGACCCAGTACTTC	CSARIPRWEETQYF
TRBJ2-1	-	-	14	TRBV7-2	TGTGCCAGCAGCTTAGGCAGGGACCTCAGGGAGCAGTTCTTC	CASSLGRDLREQFF
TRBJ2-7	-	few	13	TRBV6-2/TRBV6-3	TGTGCCAGCAGTTACCGGATTGGACGCGAGCAGTACTTC	CASSYRIGREQYF
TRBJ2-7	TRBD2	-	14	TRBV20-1	TGCAGTGCTAGTCCGACTAGCGGGAACTACGAGCAGTACTTC	CSASPTSGNYEQYF
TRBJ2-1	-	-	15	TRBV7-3	TGTGCCAGCAGCTTGATAGGGGGGTTCTACAATGAGCAGTTCTTC	CASSLIGGFYNEQFF
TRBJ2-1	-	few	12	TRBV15	TGTGCCACCAGCCGACACTACAATGAGCAGTTCTTC	CATSRHYNEQFF
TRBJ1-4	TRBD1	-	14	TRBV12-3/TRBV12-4	TGTGCCAGCAGCAAGACAGGGGTTAATGAAAAACTGTTTTTT	CASSKTGVNEKLFF
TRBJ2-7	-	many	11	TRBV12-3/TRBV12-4	TGTGCCAGCAGTTTTGAAGTTGAGCAGTACTTC	CASSFEVEQYF
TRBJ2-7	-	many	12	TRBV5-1	TGTGCCAGCAGTTCCCGGGACTACGAGCAGTACTTC	CASSSRDYEQYF
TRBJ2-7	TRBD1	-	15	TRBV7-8	TGTGCCAGCAGCTTAGAGGGACAGGGGGTCTACGAGCAGTACTTC	CASSLEGQGVYEQYF
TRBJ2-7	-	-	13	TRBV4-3	TGCGCCAGCAGCCCCTCCCAGGAGGACGAGCAGTACTTC	CASSPSQEDEQYF
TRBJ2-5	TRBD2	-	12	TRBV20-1	TGCAGTGCTTTTAGCGGGAGTGAGACCCAGTACTTC	CSAFSGSETQYF
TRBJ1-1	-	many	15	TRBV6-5	TGTGCCAGCAGTTACGAAGGCCTTACTAACACTGAAGCTTTCTTT	CASSYEGLTNTEAFF
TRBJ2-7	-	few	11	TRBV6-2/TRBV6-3	TGTGCCAGCAGTTACCCCATGGAGCAGTACTTC	CASSYPMEQYF
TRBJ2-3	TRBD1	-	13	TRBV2	TGTGCCAGCAGGATGACAGGGGGAGATACGCAGTATTTT	CASRMTGGDTQYF
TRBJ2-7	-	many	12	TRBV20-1	TGCAGTGCTAGGGGCAGCACCTACGAGCAGTACTTC	CSARGSTYEQYF
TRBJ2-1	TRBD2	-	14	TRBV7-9	TGTGCCAGCAGCTTACGGCGGGAGGAAGATGAGCAGTTCTTC	CASSLRREEDEQFF
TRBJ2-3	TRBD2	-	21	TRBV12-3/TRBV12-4	TGTGCCAGCAGTTATCCGGTAAATAGCGGGAGCCCGACCGAAGTTACAGATACGCAGTATTTT	CASSYPVNSGSPTEVTDTQYF
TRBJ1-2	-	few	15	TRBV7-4	TGTGCCAGCATTCTCCGGGACACCGCAGTACATGGCTACACCTTC	CASILRDTAVHGYTF
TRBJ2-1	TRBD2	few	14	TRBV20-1	TGCAGGCCGGGGGGATGGGGCAGCAACAATGAGCAGTTCTTC	CRPGGWGSNNEQFF
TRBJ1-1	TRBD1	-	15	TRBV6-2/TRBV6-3	TGTGCCAGCAGCGGACAGGGTTCGGTGAACACTGAAGCTTTCTTT	CASSGQGSVNTEAFF
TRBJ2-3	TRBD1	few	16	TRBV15	TGTGCCACCAGCAGAGCCGGGACAGGGGGTTTAGATACGCAGTATTTT	CATSRAGTGGLDTQYF
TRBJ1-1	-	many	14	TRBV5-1	TGCGCCAGCAGCCCGGGACCCGATGGGACTGAAGCTTTCTTT	CASSPGPDGTEAFF
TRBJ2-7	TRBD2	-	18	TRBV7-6	TGTGCCAGCAGCTTAGATCTTCCGGGAGGGACTTTTGACAACGAGCATTACTTC	CASSLDLPGGTFDNEHYF